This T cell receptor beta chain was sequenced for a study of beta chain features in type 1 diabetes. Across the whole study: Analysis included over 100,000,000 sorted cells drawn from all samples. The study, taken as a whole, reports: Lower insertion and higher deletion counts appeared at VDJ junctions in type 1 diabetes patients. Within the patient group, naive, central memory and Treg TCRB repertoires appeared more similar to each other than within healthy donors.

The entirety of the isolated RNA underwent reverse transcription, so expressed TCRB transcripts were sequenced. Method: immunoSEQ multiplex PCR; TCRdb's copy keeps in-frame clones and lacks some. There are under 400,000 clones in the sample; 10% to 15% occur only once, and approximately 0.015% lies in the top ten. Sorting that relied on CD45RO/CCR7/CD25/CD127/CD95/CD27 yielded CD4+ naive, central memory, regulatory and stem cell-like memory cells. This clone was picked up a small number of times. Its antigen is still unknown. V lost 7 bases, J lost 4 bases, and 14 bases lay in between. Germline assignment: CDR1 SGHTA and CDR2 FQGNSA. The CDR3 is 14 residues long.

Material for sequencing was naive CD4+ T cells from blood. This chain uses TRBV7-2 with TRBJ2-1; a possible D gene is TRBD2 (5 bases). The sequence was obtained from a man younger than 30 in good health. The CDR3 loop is CASNPDWEYNEQFF. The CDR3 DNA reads TGTGCCAGCAACCCTGATTGGGAGTACAATGAGCAGTTCTTC.